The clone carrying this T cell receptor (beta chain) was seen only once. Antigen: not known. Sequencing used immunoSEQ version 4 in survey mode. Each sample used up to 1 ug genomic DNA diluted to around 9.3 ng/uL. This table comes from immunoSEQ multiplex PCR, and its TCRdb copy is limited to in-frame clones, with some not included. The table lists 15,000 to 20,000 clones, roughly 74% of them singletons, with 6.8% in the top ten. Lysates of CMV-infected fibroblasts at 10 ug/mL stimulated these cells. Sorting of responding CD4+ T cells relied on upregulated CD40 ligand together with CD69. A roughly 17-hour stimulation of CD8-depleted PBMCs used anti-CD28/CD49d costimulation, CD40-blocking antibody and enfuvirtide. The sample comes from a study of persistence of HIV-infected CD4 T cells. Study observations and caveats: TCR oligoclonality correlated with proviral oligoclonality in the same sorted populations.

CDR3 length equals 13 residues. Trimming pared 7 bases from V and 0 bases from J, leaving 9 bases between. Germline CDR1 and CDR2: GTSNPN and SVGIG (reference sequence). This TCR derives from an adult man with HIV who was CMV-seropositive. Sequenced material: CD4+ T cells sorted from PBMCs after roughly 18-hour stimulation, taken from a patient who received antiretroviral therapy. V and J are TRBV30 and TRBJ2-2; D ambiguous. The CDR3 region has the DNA TGTGCCTCATCTACAACGAACACCGGGGAGCTGTTTTTT. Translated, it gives CASSTTNTGELFF.